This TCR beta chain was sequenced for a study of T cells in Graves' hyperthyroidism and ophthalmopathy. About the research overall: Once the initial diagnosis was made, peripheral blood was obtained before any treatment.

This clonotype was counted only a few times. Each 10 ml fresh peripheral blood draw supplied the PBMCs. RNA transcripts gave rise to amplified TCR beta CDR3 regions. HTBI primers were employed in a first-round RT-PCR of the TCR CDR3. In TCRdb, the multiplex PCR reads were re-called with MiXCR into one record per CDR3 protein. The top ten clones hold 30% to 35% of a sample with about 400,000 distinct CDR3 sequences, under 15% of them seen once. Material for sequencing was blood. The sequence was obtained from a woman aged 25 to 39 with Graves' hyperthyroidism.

CDR3 residues: CAAGPGPRETQYF. The CDR3 coding sequence is TGTGCGGCGGGACCCGGCCCCAGAGAGACCCAGTACTTC. The V call is TRBV10-3, the J call TRBJ2-5, with a tentative D call TRBD2 (6 bases). This CDR3 region has 13 residues. Germline V gene lookup returns CDR1 ENHRY and CDR2 SYGVKD.